Shown below are 3 T cell receptor beta chains from a single sample sequenced in a study of TIL therapy for anti-PD-1-resistant metastatic lung cancer. Time point: pre-treatment sample, taken before nivolumab and TIL therapy. The immunoSEQ assay was v3. Using immunoSEQ multiplex PCR, the repertoire was profiled, and TCRdb retains in-frame clones only, with some absent. The sample records under 70,000 clones, around 67% being singletons. This specimen consisted of blood, obtained at baseline. These receptors were taken from a person aged 25-80 years with non-small cell lung cancer.

J is TRBJ2-7 and V is TRBV7-2, with D uncertain. The CDR3 consists of 12 residues. Germline lookup yields CDR1 SGHTA and CDR2 FQGNSA. The V gene lost 5 bases and the J gene lost 0 bases, with 5 bases spanning the gap. Written as DNA, the CDR3 is TGTGCCAGCAGCCAAACCTCCTACGAGCAGTACTTC. Protein sequence: CASSQTSYEQYF.

This clone has only a few counts. The CDR3 is CASSQDPDGGLAPLHF. CDR3 sequence (DNA): TGCGCCAGCAGCCAAGATCCGGACGGTGGGTTAGCACCCCTCCACTTT. The rearrangement joins TRBV4-3 to TRBJ1-6; D unresolved. V was pared by 0 bases and J by 11 bases, with 17 bases between. The CDR3 sequence is 16 residues long. Germline V CDR1 and CDR2: LGHNA, YSLEER.

The chain combines TRBV28 with TRBJ2-7; 9 bases are shared with TRBD1. V was pared by 6 bases and J by 6 bases, with 9 bases of the junction left unmatched. This CDR3 has 14 amino acids. Germline values: CDR1 MDHEN, CDR2 SYDVKM. The CDR3 nucleotides read TGTGCCAGCAGCACCGGGACAGGGACGGGCGAGCAGTACTTC. Amino acid sequence: CASSTGTGTGEQYF.